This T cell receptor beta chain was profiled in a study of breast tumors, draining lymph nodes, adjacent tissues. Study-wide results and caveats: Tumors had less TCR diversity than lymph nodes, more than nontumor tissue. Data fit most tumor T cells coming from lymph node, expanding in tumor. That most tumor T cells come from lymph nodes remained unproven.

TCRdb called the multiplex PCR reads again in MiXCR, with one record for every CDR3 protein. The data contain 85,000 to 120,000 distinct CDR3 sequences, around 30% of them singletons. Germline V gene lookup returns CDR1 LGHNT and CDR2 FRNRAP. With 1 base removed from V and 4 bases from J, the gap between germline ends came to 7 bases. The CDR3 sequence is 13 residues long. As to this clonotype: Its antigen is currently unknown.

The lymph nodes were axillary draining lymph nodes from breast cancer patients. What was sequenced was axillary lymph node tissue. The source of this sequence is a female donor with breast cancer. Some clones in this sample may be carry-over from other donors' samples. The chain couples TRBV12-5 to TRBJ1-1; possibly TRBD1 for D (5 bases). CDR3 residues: CASGLAGPTEAFF. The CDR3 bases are TGTGCTAGTGGTTTGGCGGGGCCCACTGAAGCTTTCTTT.